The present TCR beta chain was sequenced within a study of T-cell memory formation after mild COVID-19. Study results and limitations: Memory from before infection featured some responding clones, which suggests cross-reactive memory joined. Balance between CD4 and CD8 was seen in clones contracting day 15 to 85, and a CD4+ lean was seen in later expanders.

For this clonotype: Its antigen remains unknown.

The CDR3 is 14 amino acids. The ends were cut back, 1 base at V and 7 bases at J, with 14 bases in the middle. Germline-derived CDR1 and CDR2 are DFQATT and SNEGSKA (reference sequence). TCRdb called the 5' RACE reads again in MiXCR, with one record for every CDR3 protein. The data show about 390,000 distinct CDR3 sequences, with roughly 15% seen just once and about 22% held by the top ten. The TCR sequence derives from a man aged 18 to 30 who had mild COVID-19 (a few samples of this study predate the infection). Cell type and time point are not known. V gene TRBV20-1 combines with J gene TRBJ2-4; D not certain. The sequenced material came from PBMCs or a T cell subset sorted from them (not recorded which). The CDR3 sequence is CSARGEGTSNIQYF. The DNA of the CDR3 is TGCAGTGCTAGAGGCGAAGGAACCTCGAACATTCAGTACTTC.